The clone carrying this T cell receptor (beta chain) was found a few times. Antigen: not known. CDR1 and CDR2 from the germline V gene are LNHDA and SQIVND (reference sequence). V lost 3 bases and J 6 bases, leaving 14 bases between the germline ends. The CDR3 has 14 amino acids. These data come from a study of cytomegalovirus exposure and HLA in healthy donors. Study outcomes and limitations: Further analysis, carried out later, found HLA-associated TCR beta chains more clonally expanded than equally common other chains.

Healthy bone marrow donors made up the donor group. 60 Vbeta and 13 Jbeta primers were used in PCR. The method was immunoSEQ multiplex PCR; TCRdb's version includes in-frame clones alone and lacks a portion of them. The sample shows some 92,000 clones, 79% of them seen only once. The source material was PBMCs. The clonotype was recovered from a man aged 25 to 40 in good health and CMV-seronegative. The genes are TRBV19 and TRBJ1-1; D is possibly TRBD1 (5 bases). CDR3 amino acids: CASSIGAESAEAFF. The CDR3 DNA reads TGTGCCAGTAGTATTGGGGCAGAGTCCGCTGAAGCTTTCTTT. Full variable domain (rest looked up from reference TRBV19 and TRBJ1-1): DGGITQSPKYLFRKEGQNVTLSCEQNLNHDAMYWYRQDPGQGLRLIYYSQIVNDFQKGDIAEGYSVSREKKESFPLTVTSAQKNPTAFYLCASSIGAESAEAFFGQGTRLTVV.